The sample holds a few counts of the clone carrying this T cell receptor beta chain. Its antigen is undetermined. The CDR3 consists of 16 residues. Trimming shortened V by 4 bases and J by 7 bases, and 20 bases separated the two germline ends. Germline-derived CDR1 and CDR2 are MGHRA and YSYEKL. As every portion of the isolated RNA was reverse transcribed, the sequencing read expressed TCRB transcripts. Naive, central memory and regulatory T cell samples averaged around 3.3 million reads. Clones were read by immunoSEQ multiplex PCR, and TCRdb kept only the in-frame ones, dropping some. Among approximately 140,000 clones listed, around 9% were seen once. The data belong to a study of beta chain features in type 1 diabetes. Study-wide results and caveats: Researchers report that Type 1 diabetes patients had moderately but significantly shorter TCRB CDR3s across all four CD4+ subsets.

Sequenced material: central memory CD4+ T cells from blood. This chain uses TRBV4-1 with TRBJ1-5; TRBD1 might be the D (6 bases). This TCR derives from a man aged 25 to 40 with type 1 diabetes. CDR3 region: CASSPQTGSTGQPQHF. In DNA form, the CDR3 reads TGCGCCAGCAGCCCTCAGACAGGTTCCACAGGGCAGCCCCAGCATTTT.